The T cell receptor beta chain described here comes from a study of cytomegalovirus exposure and HLA in healthy donors. At the level of the study: Of the donors genotyped, about 390 in all, 75% to 85% fell in the Caucasian-associated ancestry cluster. Regarding the study as a whole: Listed as cytomegalovirus-associated were 150 to 200 TCR beta chains. Indistinguishable V segments, including TRBV6-2 and TRBV6-3, were excluded.

Germline loops: CDR1 MNHEY, CDR2 SVGAGI. This CDR3 region has 13 residues. The V gene lost 6 bases and the J gene lost 5 bases, with 13 bases spanning the gap. PCR amplification relied on 60 Vbeta primers (plus 13 Jbeta primers). Original processing notes: Roughly 11 million shared chains were among roughly 81 million unique TCR beta chains counted in a later analysis. The protocol was immunoSEQ multiplex PCR, while the TCRdb copy is restricted to in-frame clones and leaves out a portion. Clone size and the V and J calls come from that table; the DNA yielded D and trimming. The sample consists of about 150,000 clones, 73% of them appearing once. Remarks on this clone: The antigen remains undetermined.

This TCR came from a woman aged 18 to 35 in good health and CMV-seronegative. The sample taken for sequencing was PBMCs. The V gene is TRBV6-5, the J gene TRBJ1-1, with D tentatively TRBD1 (5 bases). The CDR3 loop is CASRPRERTEAFF. The DNA of the CDR3 is TGTGCCAGCAGACCCAGGGAACGAACTGAAGCTTTCTTT.